This T cell receptor beta chain is from a study of OX40 agonist ivuxolimab in advanced cancers. General study results and limits: More expanded clones were seen, on average, in CD8+ T cells than in CD4+.

Method: immunoSEQ multiplex PCR; TCRdb's copy keeps in-frame clones and lacks some. This sample carries approximately 50,000 clones, 85% to 90% of them seen once, and the ten largest clones take roughly 0.69%. Trimming took 8 bases from V and 4 from J, leaving 11 bases between them. CDR1 SNHLY and CDR2 FYNNEI come from the germline V gene. This CDR3 region has 12 residues. Regarding this clone: Its antigen is not known.

The specimen was CD4+ or CD8+ T cells sorted from blood, collected in a trial of the OX40 agonist ivuxolimab. The chain recombines TRBV2 with TRBJ1-2, with a weak D call TRBD1 (6 bases). The clonotype originates from an adult with an advanced solid tumor such as melanoma, head and neck, liver or kidney cancer. CDR3 nucleotide sequence: TGTGCCAGCCTAGGGGGATTCTATGGCTACACCTTC. Amino acid sequence: CASLGGFYGYTF.